The 21 T cell receptor beta chains in this list originate from one sample, sequenced in a study of blood T cell repertoires in COVID-19. The assay was immunoSEQ multiplex PCR, and TCRdb's table has in-frame clones only and misses some. The sample shows 150,000 to 200,000 clones, around nine tenths of them seen only once. The sequencing input was peripheral blood. The receptors derive from a woman under 30 who had recovered from COVID-19.

There are a few counts of this clone. The chain couples TRBV7-9 to TRBJ1-2; 10 nucleotides line up with TRBD1. The CDR3 is made up of 12 amino acids. The V gene's germline CDR1 is SEHNR and CDR2 FQNEAQ (reference sequence). Losses at the gene ends were 5 bases for V and 7 bases for J; bases not matched to a gene: 1. CDR3 DNA sequence: TGTGCCAGCAGCAGGACAGGGGGTGGCTACACCTTC. As protein: CASSRTGGGYTF.

The gene calls are TRBV20-1 and TRBJ2-1, with D tentatively TRBD2 (6 bases). Germline V gives CDR1 DFQATT, CDR2 SNEGSKA (reference sequence). The germline V and J ends were trimmed by 3 bases and 3 bases, with 12 bases remaining between them. The CDR3 runs 14 residues. The CDR3, as DNA: TGCAGTGCTAGTTATCAAGCGGGCTACAATGAGCAGTTCTTC. Translated, it gives CSASYQAGYNEQFF.

The CDR3 loop is CASSAHGSSYNSPLHF. CDR3 sequence (DNA): TGTGCCAGCAGCGCGCACGGGAGCTCCTATAATTCACCCCTCCACTTT. This rearrangement joins TRBV9 to TRBJ1-6; no definite D call. This CDR3 has 16 amino acids. Germline V gives CDR1 SGDLS, CDR2 YYNGEE. Between the trimmed V and J ends, which lost 3 bases and 0 bases, there was a span of 10 bases.

This chain links TRBV7-3 with TRBJ2-5; D is perhaps TRBD2 (5 bases). Germline CDR1 SGHTA, CDR2 FQGTGA. The length of the CDR3 is 13 residues. V gave up 5 bases and J gave up 3 bases, with 10 bases separating them. The CDR3 DNA sequence: TGTGCCAGCAGCCAAGGGCGGGAAGAGACCCAGTACTTC. It specifies CASSQGREETQYF.

The rearrangement links TRBV4-1 to TRBJ2-3, with 9 bases fitting TRBD2. Germline CDR1 and CDR2: MGHRA and YSYEKL. This CDR3 comprises 17 residues. After removal of 1 base from V and 4 bases from J, the junction contained 9 bases not matched to a gene. The DNA of the CDR3 is TGCGCCAGCAGCCAAGCCCGACTAGCGGTAGGACCAGATACGCAGTATTTT. Protein sequence: CASSQARLAVGPDTQYF.

The V call is TRBV5-5, the J call TRBJ1-1, with D perhaps TRBD1 (5 bases). The CDR3 totals 13 residues. The V and J ends lost 4 bases and 5 bases respectively, with 12 bases between them. The germline V gene has CDR1 SGHKS and CDR2 YYEKEE (reference sequence). CDR3 amino acids: CASSPGGWTEAFF. The CDR3 bases are TGTGCCAGCAGCCCTGGGGGGTGGACTGAAGCTTTCTTT.

This sequence joins TRBV6-5 and TRBJ1-2, with D perhaps TRBD1 (5 bases). Germline loops: CDR1 MNHEY, CDR2 SVGAGI. The CDR3 consists of 13 residues. V lost 6 bases and J 3 bases, leaving 11 bases between the germline ends. CDR3 in amino acids: CASSLGGDYGYTF. CDR3 bases: TGTGCCAGCAGCCTGGGGGGGGACTATGGCTACACCTTC.

The chain employs TRBV5-6 and TRBJ2-7, with a weak D call TRBD1 (5 bases). V was shortened by 0 bases and J by 0 bases, with 10 bases between the two germline ends. CDR3 length: 15 residues. CDR1 is SGHDT, CDR2 YYEEEE, per germline. CDR3 nucleotides: TGTGCCAGCAGCTTGGAGGGGCTTTACTCCTACGAGCAGTACTTC. This sequence encodes CASSLEGLYSYEQYF.

This sequence joins TRBV6-5 and TRBJ1-2; D not resolved. This CDR3 is 14 amino acids long. The germline CDR1 and CDR2 sequences are MNHEY and SVGAGI. Trimming removed 6 bases at V and 5 bases at J, with 16 bases between. The CDR3 DNA follows: TGTGCCAGCAGCGGATCCTCTTCGGGGTATGGCTACACCTTC. It encodes CASSGSSSGYGYTF.

This chain connects TRBV5-1 to TRBJ1-1, with D uncertain. This CDR3 region has 15 residues. Germline V CDR1 and CDR2: SGHRS, YFSETQ. V lost 0 bases and J 1 base, leaving 10 bases between the germline ends. Written as DNA, the CDR3 is TGCGCCAGCAGCTTGGGTGGAGCGGGGAACACTGAAGCTTTCTTT. Translating it yields CASSLGGAGNTEAFF.

DNA of the CDR3: TGTGCCAGTTCACCGGGACTAGCAGCCTACAATGAGCAGTTCTTC. It specifies CASSPGLAAYNEQFF. The chain couples TRBV19 to TRBJ2-1, with 9 bases aligning to TRBD2. Trimming cost V 8 bases and J 2 bases; bases outside gene matches: 7. Germline V gene lookup returns CDR1 LNHDA and CDR2 SQIVND (reference sequence). There are 15 residues in the CDR3.

The chain combines TRBV4-1 with TRBJ2-7; D may be TRBD1 (6 bases). This CDR3 contains 16 residues. Germline V lookup: CDR1 MGHRA, CDR2 YSYEKL. Trimming pared 0 bases from V and 3 bases from J, leaving 15 bases between. The CDR3 sequence is CASSQEHPGTYYEQYF. The CDR3 nucleotides are TGCGCCAGCAGCCAAGAGCACCCGGGGACATACTACGAGCAGTACTTC.

A few counts support this clone. The DNA of the CDR3 is TGTGCCAGCAGCCTGGGCGGACAGGGGATGGGCTACACCTTC. This gives the protein CASSLGGQGMGYTF. V gene TRBV7-9 combines with J gene TRBJ1-2; 9 nucleotides line up with TRBD1. CDR1 is SEHNR and CDR2 is FQNEAQ in the germline V gene (reference sequence). J gave up 8 bases and V 5 bases, and 9 bases lay outside the gene matches. This CDR3 contains 14 residues.

V usage is TRBV20-1 and J usage is TRBJ1-2; D unresolved. The CDR3 is made up of 13 amino acids. The germline V and J ends were trimmed by 3 bases and 2 bases, with 10 bases remaining between them. The germline V gene has CDR1 DFQATT and CDR2 SNEGSKA (reference sequence). The CDR3 DNA reads as TGCAGTGCTAGTGAGAGCCGGAACTATGGCTACACCTTC. Translation: CSASESRNYGYTF.

The V and J genes are TRBV1 and TRBJ1-4; no DNA check was done on the table's D call, TRBD1. TRBV1 is annotated as a pseudogene. This CDR3 region has 23 residues. The CDR3 DNA sequence: TGCACCAGCAGCCAAGGACACAACGCAGGGGGACAGGAGGCGGGAACGGCTAATGAAAAACTGTTTTTT. Translating it yields CTSSQGHNAGGQEAGTANEKLFF.

The V gene is TRBV29-1, the J gene TRBJ2-3; D perhaps matches TRBD2 (7 bases). Germline V CDR1 and CDR2: SQVTM, ANQGSEA. The CDR3 runs to 16 residues. V shed 3 bases and J shed 6 bases, with 22 bases lying between them. Here the CDR3 reads CSVEGASGKRLDTQYF. The CDR3 bases are TGCAGCGTTGAGGGGGCGAGCGGGAAACGGTTGGATACGCAGTATTTT.

The chain recombines TRBV5-1 with TRBJ2-2, with D uncertain. The CDR3 is made up of 12 amino acids. Deletions cut 1 base from V and 6 bases from J, with 4 bases between. Germline CDR1 SGHRS, CDR2 YFSETQ. The CDR3 here is CASSLPSGELFF. CDR3 nucleotide sequence: TGCGCCAGCAGCTTGCCCTCCGGGGAGCTGTTTTTT.

V and J are TRBV28 and TRBJ2-3, with 9 bases matching TRBD1. The CDR3 has 18 amino acids. The trim removed 7 bases at V and 1 base at J, leaving 15 bases unmatched. Germline V gives CDR1 MDHEN, CDR2 SYDVKM. CDR3 bases: TGTGCCAGCACCAATATCCGCCAGGACAGGGGCGGCACAGATACGCAGTATTTT. Translated: CASTNIRQDRGGTDTQYF. Combining the CDR3 with reference TRBV28 and TRBJ2-3 gives the whole variable domain DVKVTQSSRYLVKRTGEKVFLECVQDMDHENMFWYRQDPGLGLRLIYFSYDVKMKEKGDIPEGYSVSREKKERFSLILESASTNQTSMYLCASTNIRQDRGGTDTQYFGPGTRLTVL.

The chain couples TRBV27 to TRBJ2-3, with 7 bases identical to TRBD2. The CDR3 covers 15 residues. Germline V gene lookup returns CDR1 MNHEY and CDR2 SMNVEV (reference sequence). V lost 7 bases to trimming and J lost 3 bases; unmatched junction nucleotides: 10. The DNA for the CDR3 is TGTGCCAGCAAAATGCTAGCGGTAATAACAGATACGCAGTATTTT. It yields the protein CASKMLAVITDTQYF.

V and J are TRBV25-1 and TRBJ2-1, with D unresolved. Per germline, CDR1 MGHDK and CDR2 SYGVNS. V lost 2 bases, J lost 6 bases, and 8 bases lay in between. CDR3 length: 13 amino acids. The CDR3: CASSEPQANEQFF. The CDR3 bases are TGTGCCAGCAGTGAACCTCAGGCCAATGAGCAGTTCTTC.

This clone was detected only once. This chain joins TRBV27 and TRBJ1-2, with 7 nucleotides matching TRBD1. This CDR3 region has 13 residues. CDR1 is MNHEY and CDR2 is SMNVEV in the germline V gene (reference sequence). V lost 3 bases, J lost 3 bases, and 1 base stayed unmatched. CDR3 DNA sequence: TGTGCCAGCAGTTTGGGGACAGACTATGGCTACACCTTC. Protein product: CASSLGTDYGYTF.